This T cell receptor (beta chain) was identified in a study of identical twins. The study, taken as a whole, reports: Out-of-frame alpha sequences common to twins exhibited a surplus of low generation probability. Cord blood beta clonotypes present at high abundance carried fewer insertions; no such pattern appeared in memory repertoires.

Trimming at V came to 5 bases and at J to 4 bases, leaving 15 bases not matched to a gene. Per germline, CDR1 DFQATT and CDR2 SNEGSKA (reference sequence). The CDR3 has 16 residues. TCRdb re-analysed the 5' RACE reads in MiXCR, keeping a single row per CDR3 protein. The table records 600,000 to 850,000 distinct CDR3 sequences, over 15% of them present only once. This clonotype has more than one count but fewer than ten. Its cognate antigen is unknown. A further study also used this sample, focusing on T cells expressing NK-cell markers.

The chain combines TRBV20-1 with TRBJ2-7; 9 nucleotides align to TRBD2. The material sequenced was PBMCs. This TCR came from a woman under 30 in good health. The CDR3 loop reads CSAFSPNSGRSYEQYF. The CDR3 nucleotides are TGCAGTGCTTTTTCCCCCAATAGCGGGAGAAGTTACGAGCAGTACTTC.